The sequence of this TCR beta chain was determined in a study of blood T cells in healthy people across ages. V was pared by 3 bases and J by 4 bases, with 6 bases of the junction left unmatched. Germline assignment: CDR1 SGHAT and CDR2 FQNNGV. The CDR3 consists of 16 residues. With a J-beta primer mix and a sample-barcoded 5' primer, a second PCR ran roughly 7 to 11 cycles. TCRdb re-called the 5' RACE reads with MiXCR, one entry per CDR3 protein. The sample holds roughly 800,000 distinct CDR3 sequences, roughly 50% seen once. This receptor was identified in a man aged 25-45 years in good health. Sequencing was done on a sample of blood. This chain joins TRBV11-2 and TRBJ2-5; 12 bases line up with TRBD2. CDR3 amino acids: CASSFERTSGIETQYF. In nucleotides, the CDR3 is TGTGCCAGCAGCTTTGAACGGACTAGCGGGATAGAGACCCAGTACTTC.